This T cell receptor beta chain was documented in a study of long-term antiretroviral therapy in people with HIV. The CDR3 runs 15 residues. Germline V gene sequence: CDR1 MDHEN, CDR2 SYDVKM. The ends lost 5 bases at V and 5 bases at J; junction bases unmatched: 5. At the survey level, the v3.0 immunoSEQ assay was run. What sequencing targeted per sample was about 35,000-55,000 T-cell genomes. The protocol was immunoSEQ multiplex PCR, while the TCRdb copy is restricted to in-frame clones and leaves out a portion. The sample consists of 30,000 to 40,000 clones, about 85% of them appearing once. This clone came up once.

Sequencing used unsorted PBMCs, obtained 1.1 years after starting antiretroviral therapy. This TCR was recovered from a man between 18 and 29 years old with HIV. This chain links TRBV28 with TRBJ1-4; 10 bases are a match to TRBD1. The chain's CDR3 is CASSTSTGGNEKLFF. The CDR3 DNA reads TGTGCCAGCAGTACCTCGACAGGGGGCAATGAAAAACTGTTTTTT.